This entry describes one T cell receptor (beta chain). No antigen is known for it. This CDR3 has 15 residues. Trimming removed 1 base from V and 1 base from J, with 12 bases in between. Germline V gene data show CDR1 as SGHDT and CDR2 as YYEEEE. The data derive from a study of T cells in localized non-small cell lung cancer. Findings and limits, study-wide: A higher density of T cells in blood coincided with extended overall survival. Uninvolved neighboring lung showed the greatest T cell clonality, exceeding tumor. Appearance in adjacent lung was seen for a median approximately 60 of the top 100 tumor clones. Heterogeneity cannot be ruled out, as sequencing used one tumor region only.

The repertoire was sequenced with immunoSEQ multiplex PCR; TCRdb's copy has only in-frame clones and lacks some. The sample includes some 85,000 clones, over 70% seen only once; the top ten take roughly a fifth. The clonotype originates from a man aged 40 to 69 with stage II squamous cell lung carcinoma. The chain carries TRBV5-6 and TRBJ2-7; a weak D match, TRBD1 (6 bases). Specimen: PBMCs, collected before any cancer treatment. The CDR3 coding sequence is TGTGCCAGCAGCTTGCAGGGGCCGAGGTCCTACGAGCAGTACTTC. This codes for CASSLQGPRSYEQYF. The variable domain in full, completed from reference TRBV5-6 and TRBJ2-7, reads DAGVTQSPTHLIKTRGQQVTLRCSPKSGHDTVSWYQQALGQGPQFIFQYYEEEERQRGNFPDRFSGHQFPNYSSELNVNALLLGDSALYLCASSLQGPRSYEQYFGPGTRLTVT.